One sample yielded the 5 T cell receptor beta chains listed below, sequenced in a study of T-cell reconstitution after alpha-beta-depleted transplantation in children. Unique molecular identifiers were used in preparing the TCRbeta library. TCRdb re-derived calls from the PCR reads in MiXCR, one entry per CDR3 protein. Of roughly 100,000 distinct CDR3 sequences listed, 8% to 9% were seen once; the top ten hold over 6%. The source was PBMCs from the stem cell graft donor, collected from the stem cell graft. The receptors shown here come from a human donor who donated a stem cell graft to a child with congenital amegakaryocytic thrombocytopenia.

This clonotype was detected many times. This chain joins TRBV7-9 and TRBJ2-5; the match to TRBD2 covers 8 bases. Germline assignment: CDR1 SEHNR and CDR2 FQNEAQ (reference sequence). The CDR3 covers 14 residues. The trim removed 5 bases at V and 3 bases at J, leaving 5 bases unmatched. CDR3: CASSHGLAEETQYF. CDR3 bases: TGTGCCAGCAGCCATGGACTAGCAGAAGAGACCCAGTACTTC.

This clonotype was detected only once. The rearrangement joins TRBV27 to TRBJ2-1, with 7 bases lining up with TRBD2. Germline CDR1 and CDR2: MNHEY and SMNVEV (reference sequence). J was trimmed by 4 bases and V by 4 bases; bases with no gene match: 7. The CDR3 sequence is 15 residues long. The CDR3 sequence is CASSWGGDLYNEQFF. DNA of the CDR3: TGTGCCAGCAGTTGGGGAGGGGACCTTTACAATGAGCAGTTCTTC.

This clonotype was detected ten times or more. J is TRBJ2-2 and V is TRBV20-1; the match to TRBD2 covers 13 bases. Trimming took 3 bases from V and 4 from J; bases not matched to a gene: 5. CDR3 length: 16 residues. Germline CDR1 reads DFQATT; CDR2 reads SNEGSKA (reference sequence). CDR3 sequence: CSASRLAGGTTGELFF. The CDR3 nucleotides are TGCAGTGCTAGTAGACTAGCGGGAGGTACCACCGGGGAGCTGTTTTTT.

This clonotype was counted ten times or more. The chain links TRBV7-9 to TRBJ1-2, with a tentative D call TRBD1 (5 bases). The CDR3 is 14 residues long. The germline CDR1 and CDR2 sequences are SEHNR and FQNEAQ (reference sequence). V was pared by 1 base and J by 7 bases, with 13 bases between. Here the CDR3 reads CASSLDSRESGYTF. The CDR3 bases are TGTGCCAGCAGCTTAGATAGCAGGGAAAGTGGCTACACCTTC. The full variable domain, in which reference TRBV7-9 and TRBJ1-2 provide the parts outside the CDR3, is DTGVSQNPRHKITKRGQNVTFRCDPISEHNRLYWYRQTLGQGPEFLTYFQNEAQLEKSRLLSDRFSAERPKGSFSTLEIQRTEQGDSAMYLCASSLDSRESGYTFGSGTRLTVV.

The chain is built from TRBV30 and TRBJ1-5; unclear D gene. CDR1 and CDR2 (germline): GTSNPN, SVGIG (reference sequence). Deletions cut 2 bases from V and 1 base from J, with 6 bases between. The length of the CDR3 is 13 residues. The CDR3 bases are TGTGCCTGGAGTCGCGAGAGCAATCAGCCCCAGCATTTT. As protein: CAWSRESNQPQHF.